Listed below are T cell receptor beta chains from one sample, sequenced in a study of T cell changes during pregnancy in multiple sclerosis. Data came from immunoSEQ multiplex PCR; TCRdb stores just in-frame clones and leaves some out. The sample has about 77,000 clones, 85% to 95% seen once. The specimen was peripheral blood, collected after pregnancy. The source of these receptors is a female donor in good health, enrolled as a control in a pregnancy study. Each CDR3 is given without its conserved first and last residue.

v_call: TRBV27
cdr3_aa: ASSFSDRVGNTIY

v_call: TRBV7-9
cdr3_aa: ASSPRGWQGYYEQY

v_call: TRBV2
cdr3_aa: ASSPRGAGGELF

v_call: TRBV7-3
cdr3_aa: ASSATGGYTEAF

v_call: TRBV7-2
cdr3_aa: ASKGTGSGNTIY

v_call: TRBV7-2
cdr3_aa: ASSLRTGDSYEQY

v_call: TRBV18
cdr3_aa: ASSPTSSGRRSTDTQY

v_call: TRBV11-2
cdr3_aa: ASSPIEGWSSYEQY

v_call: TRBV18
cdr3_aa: ASSPSGQGYEQY

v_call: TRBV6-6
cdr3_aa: ASRLAGGETQY